This is a list of T cell receptor beta chains from one sample in a study of Tregs in tolerant kidney transplant recipients. Assay used: immunoSEQ multiplex PCR; TCRdb lists only in-frame clones, some missing. Of around 9,700 clones listed, about 93% are singletons. Antigens of these TCRs are unknown. The material sequenced was Tregs from blood cultured with allogeneic cells, taken before the transplant. These receptors all stem from a human patient who received a combined kidney and bone marrow transplant. CDR3s include the opening cysteine and the closing phenylalanine or tryptophan. The order of the fields is D gene, V gene, J gene, clone size, CDR3 protein, CDR3 DNA. D genes are given only for firm matches. Size is stated for part of the rows, as once, few or many counts, or as a class when the clone is expanded.

d_gene: TRBD2; v_gene: TRBV15; j_gene: TRBJ2-1; abundance: -; CDR3aa: CATSRDRGGQFF; CDR3nt: TGTGCCACCAGCAGAGATCGGGGGGGGCAGTTCTTC
d_gene: TRBD1; v_gene: TRBV19; j_gene: TRBJ1-2; abundance: -; CDR3aa: CASSTGGRGYTF; CDR3nt: TGTGCCAGTAGTACAGGGGGCCGGGGCTACACCTTC
d_gene: -; v_gene: TRBV19; j_gene: TRBJ2-1; abundance: -; CDR3aa: CASSTFWGKSYNEQFF; CDR3nt: TGTGCCAGTAGCACATTTTGGGGTAAATCCTACAATGAGCAGTTCTTC
d_gene: TRBD1; v_gene: TRBV5-5; j_gene: TRBJ1-1; abundance: -; CDR3aa: CASSLQQGAGTEAFF; CDR3nt: TGTGCCAGCAGCTTACAACAGGGGGCCGGCACTGAAGCTTTCTTT
d_gene: -; v_gene: TRBV19; j_gene: TRBJ2-1; abundance: -; CDR3aa: CASNKRGGTLIYNEQFF; CDR3nt: TGTGCCAGTAATAAGAGGGGGGGAACCCTTATTTACAATGAGCAGTTCTTC
d_gene: TRBD2; v_gene: TRBV28; j_gene: TRBJ2-5; abundance: once; CDR3aa: CASSLLAGGLGYQETQYF; CDR3nt: TGTGCCAGCAGTTTACTAGCGGGGGGGCTCGGATACCAAGAGACCCAGTACTTC
d_gene: -; v_gene: TRBV19; j_gene: TRBJ1-5; abundance: -; CDR3aa: CASSITGQHSNQPQHF; CDR3nt: TGTGCCAGTAGTATAACTGGACAGCATAGCAATCAGCCCCAGCATTTT
d_gene: -; v_gene: TRBV6-1; j_gene: TRBJ1-2; abundance: once; CDR3aa: CASRLNRVYGYTF; CDR3nt: TGTGCCAGCAGGTTGAACAGGGTTTATGGCTACACCTTC
d_gene: -; v_gene: TRBV5-5; j_gene: TRBJ2-2; abundance: -; CDR3aa: CASSPRQLPAGTGELFF; CDR3nt: TGTGCCAGCAGCCCGAGACAGCTACCCGCGGGCACCGGGGAGCTGTTTTTT
d_gene: TRBD2; v_gene: TRBV30; j_gene: TRBJ2-1; abundance: once; CDR3aa: CAWSPGRGPYNEQFF; CDR3nt: TGTGCCTGGAGCCCCGGGAGGGGCCCCTACAATGAGCAGTTCTTC
d_gene: TRBD2; v_gene: TRBV27; j_gene: TRBJ2-3; abundance: -; CDR3aa: CASSRGLAVTDTQYF; CDR3nt: TGTGCCAGCAGCCGTGGACTAGCGGTGACAGATACGCAGTATTTT
d_gene: -; v_gene: TRBV5-6; j_gene: TRBJ1-2; abundance: -; CDR3aa: CASSPDKGKIIYGYTF; CDR3nt: TGTGCCAGCAGCCCGGACAAGGGAAAGATTATATATGGCTACACCTTC
d_gene: -; v_gene: TRBV7-9; j_gene: TRBJ2-1; abundance: -; CDR3aa: CASSSTPRDGYNEQFF; CDR3nt: TGTGCCAGCAGCTCGACCCCCCGCGACGGTTACAATGAGCAGTTCTTC
d_gene: -; v_gene: TRBV19; j_gene: TRBJ2-2; abundance: -; CDR3aa: CASRAAERGTGELFF; CDR3nt: TGTGCCAGTAGGGCAGCGGAAAGGGGCACCGGGGAGCTGTTTTTT
d_gene: -; v_gene: TRBV6-6; j_gene: TRBJ1-2; abundance: -; CDR3aa: CASSLTGPYGYTF; CDR3nt: TGTGCCAGCAGTTTGACAGGCCCTTATGGCTACACCTTC
d_gene: -; v_gene: TRBV21-1; j_gene: TRBJ2-2; abundance: once; CDR3aa: CASSRGGVRELFF; CDR3nt: TGTGCCAGCAGCAGGGGGGGAGTCAGGGAGCTGTTTTTT
d_gene: -; v_gene: TRBV25-1; j_gene: TRBJ1-6; abundance: -; CDR3aa: CASSELAPASSYNSPLHF; CDR3nt: TGTGCCAGCAGTGAATTGGCGCCGGCGAGCTCCTATAATTCACCCCTCCACTTT
d_gene: TRBD2; v_gene: TRBV14; j_gene: TRBJ2-5; abundance: -; CDR3aa: CASSKGLAPRVRETQYF; CDR3nt: TGTGCCAGCAGCAAGGGACTAGCTCCTAGAGTGAGAGAGACCCAGTACTTC
d_gene: -; v_gene: TRBV7-3; j_gene: TRBJ2-3; abundance: -; CDR3aa: CASSLGLGGTDTQYF; CDR3nt: TGTGCCAGCAGCTTAGGATTGGGGGGCACAGATACGCAGTATTTT
d_gene: TRBD1; v_gene: TRBV28; j_gene: TRBJ1-4; abundance: -; CDR3aa: CASSLVSRGDEKLFF; CDR3nt: TGTGCCAGCAGTTTGGTGAGCAGGGGGGATGAAAAACTGTTTTTT
d_gene: -; v_gene: TRBV15; j_gene: TRBJ2-1; abundance: -; CDR3aa: CATSRRQGIEQFF; CDR3nt: TGTGCCACCAGCCGAAGACAAGGGATTGAGCAGTTCTTC
d_gene: -; v_gene: TRBV7-9; j_gene: TRBJ2-7; abundance: -; CDR3aa: CASSLFEDYEQYF; CDR3nt: TGTGCCAGCAGCCTCTTTGAGGACTACGAGCAGTACTTC
d_gene: -; v_gene: TRBV11-3; j_gene: TRBJ2-7; abundance: -; CDR3aa: CASSLKGYAGTLTSYEQYF; CDR3nt: TGTGCCAGCAGCTTAAAAGGATACGCCGGGACTCTAACCTCCTACGAGCAGTACTTC
d_gene: -; v_gene: TRBV5-6; j_gene: TRBJ2-3; abundance: -; CDR3aa: CASSTGTADTQYF; CDR3nt: TGTGCCAGCAGCACGGGAACAGCAGATACGCAGTATTTT
d_gene: TRBD1; v_gene: TRBV2; j_gene: TRBJ1-1; abundance: -; CDR3aa: CASRTDRVDTGAFF; CDR3nt: TGTGCCAGCAGGACGGACAGGGTAGATACGGGAGCTTTCTTT
d_gene: -; v_gene: TRBV25-1; j_gene: TRBJ1-3; abundance: -; CDR3aa: CASAQGKGNTIYF; CDR3nt: TGTGCCAGTGCACAGGGTAAAGGAAACACCATATATTTT
d_gene: -; v_gene: TRBV11-3; j_gene: TRBJ1-1; abundance: -; CDR3aa: CASSLEEGRGAFF; CDR3nt: TGTGCCAGCAGCTTAGAGGAGGGAAGGGGAGCTTTCTTT
d_gene: TRBD2; v_gene: TRBV5-1; j_gene: TRBJ2-1; abundance: -; CDR3aa: CASSLVRGVSYNEQFF; CDR3nt: TGCGCCAGCAGCTTGGTACGGGGGGTCTCCTACAATGAGCAGTTCTTC
d_gene: -; v_gene: TRBV10-3; j_gene: TRBJ1-2; abundance: -; CDR3aa: CAIWGSQGTNYGYTF; CDR3nt: TGTGCCATCTGGGGGAGCCAGGGGACTAACTATGGCTACACCTTC
d_gene: -; v_gene: TRBV30; j_gene: TRBJ1-2; abundance: -; CDR3aa: CAWSRGRRNGYTF; CDR3nt: TGTGCCTGGAGTAGAGGTAGGCGAAATGGCTACACCTTC
d_gene: TRBD2; v_gene: TRBV19; j_gene: TRBJ2-7; abundance: -; CDR3aa: CATSPELAGGSEQYF; CDR3nt: TGTGCCACCTCACCCGAACTAGCGGGAGGCAGCGAGCAGTACTTC
d_gene: TRBD2; v_gene: TRBV7-2; j_gene: TRBJ2-3; abundance: -; CDR3aa: CASSPRTSGGADTQYF; CDR3nt: TGTGCCAGCAGCCCACGGACTAGCGGGGGGGCGGATACGCAGTATTTT
d_gene: -; v_gene: TRBV5-1; j_gene: TRBJ2-3; abundance: -; CDR3aa: CASSLTATAATDTQYF; CDR3nt: TGCGCCAGCAGCTTGACGGCGACAGCAGCCACAGATACGCAGTATTTT
d_gene: TRBD1; v_gene: TRBV19; j_gene: TRBJ2-1; abundance: -; CDR3aa: CASSTGQGWDNEQFF; CDR3nt: TGTGCCAGTAGTACAGGACAGGGTTGGGACAATGAGCAGTTCTTC
d_gene: -; v_gene: TRBV5-1; j_gene: TRBJ2-7; abundance: -; CDR3aa: CASTSPGAGYEQYF; CDR3nt: TGCGCCAGCACTTCCCCGGGGGCTGGCTACGAGCAGTACTTC
d_gene: -; v_gene: TRBV6-6; j_gene: TRBJ2-7; abundance: -; CDR3aa: CASSYRLASYYEQYF; CDR3nt: TGTGCCAGCAGTTACCGCTTGGCTAGTTACTACGAGCAGTACTTC
d_gene: -; v_gene: TRBV19; j_gene: TRBJ1-3; abundance: once; CDR3aa: CASSVQGRNTIYF; CDR3nt: TGTGCCAGTAGTGTTCAGGGGAGAAACACCATATATTTT
d_gene: TRBD1; v_gene: TRBV6-4; j_gene: TRBJ2-2; abundance: -; CDR3aa: CASSRQGTNTGELFF; CDR3nt: TGTGCCAGCAGCCGACAGGGTACGAACACCGGGGAGCTGTTTTTT
d_gene: -; v_gene: TRBV28; j_gene: TRBJ1-5; abundance: -; CDR3aa: CASSLFMDQPQHF; CDR3nt: TGTGCCAGCAGTTTATTTATGGATCAGCCCCAGCATTTT
d_gene: -; v_gene: TRBV2; j_gene: TRBJ1-1; abundance: -; CDR3aa: CASRSGTLNTEAFF; CDR3nt: TGTGCCAGCAGGTCCGGGACACTGAACACTGAAGCTTTCTTT
d_gene: -; v_gene: TRBV6-1; j_gene: TRBJ2-1; abundance: -; CDR3aa: CASRTGSDYNEQFF; CDR3nt: TGTGCCAGCAGAACAGGGAGCGACTACAATGAGCAGTTCTTC
d_gene: -; v_gene: TRBV6-5; j_gene: TRBJ2-3; abundance: -; CDR3aa: CASLKGDTDTQYF; CDR3nt: TGTGCCAGCCTTAAGGGGGACACAGATACGCAGTATTTT
d_gene: -; v_gene: TRBV7-2; j_gene: TRBJ2-7; abundance: -; CDR3aa: CASSLVGGSYEQYF; CDR3nt: TGTGCCAGCAGCTTAGTTGGAGGGTCCTACGAGCAGTACTTC
d_gene: -; v_gene: TRBV10-1; j_gene: TRBJ1-2; abundance: -; CDR3aa: CASTKSRGSRGYTF; CDR3nt: TGCGCCAGCACCAAAAGTCGGGGGTCGAGGGGCTACACCTTC
d_gene: -; v_gene: TRBV5-6; j_gene: TRBJ2-2; abundance: -; CDR3aa: CASNLLPSGELFF; CDR3nt: TGTGCCAGCAACCTACTACCGTCCGGGGAGCTGTTTTTT
d_gene: TRBD2; v_gene: TRBV19; j_gene: TRBJ2-4; abundance: -; CDR3aa: CASSSGRGERAKNIQYF; CDR3nt: TGTGCCAGTAGTAGCGGGAGAGGTGAAAGGGCCAAAAACATTCAGTACTTC
d_gene: TRBD1; v_gene: TRBV13; j_gene: TRBJ2-3; abundance: -; CDR3aa: CASSSKTGPPTDTQYF; CDR3nt: TGTGCCAGCAGCTCTAAGACAGGGCCCCCCACAGATACGCAGTATTTT
d_gene: TRBD1; v_gene: TRBV11-3; j_gene: TRBJ2-2; abundance: few; CDR3aa: CASSPDRTNTGELFF; CDR3nt: TGTGCCAGCAGCCCGGACAGGACGAACACCGGGGAGCTGTTTTTT
d_gene: -; v_gene: TRBV27; j_gene: TRBJ2-7; abundance: -; CDR3aa: CASKGNSYEQYF; CDR3nt: TGTGCCAGCAAAGGAAACTCCTACGAGCAGTACTTC
d_gene: -; v_gene: TRBV5-5; j_gene: TRBJ2-1; abundance: -; CDR3aa: CASSLVRGNLYNEQFF; CDR3nt: TGTGCCAGCAGCTTGGTCAGGGGTAACCTATACAATGAGCAGTTCTTC
d_gene: -; v_gene: TRBV11-2; j_gene: TRBJ2-1; abundance: -; CDR3aa: CASSKTGLKRRSEQFF; CDR3nt: TGTGCCAGCAGCAAAACGGGCCTAAAACGGCGTAGTGAGCAGTTCTTC